These T cell receptor beta chains were read from a single sample in a study of blood T cell repertoires in COVID-19. Using immunoSEQ multiplex PCR, the repertoire was profiled, and TCRdb retains in-frame clones only, with some absent. The sample has tens of thousands of clones, approximately 88% seen once. The sample comprised peripheral blood. These receptor sequences come from an older man with active or convalescent COVID-19. CDR3s include the opening cysteine and the closing phenylalanine or tryptophan. D genes are given only for firm matches. Not all rows give a size; the values are once, few, many and, for expanded clones, a class.

>.|.|TRBV7-6|TRBJ2-7
CASSLGGPRGAEQYF
TGTGCCAGCAGCCTAGGGGGGCCCAGGGGTGCCGAGCAGTACTTC
>medium-sized|TRBD1|TRBV27|TRBJ2-1
CASSTPDRYNEQFF
TGTGCCAGCAGTACCCCGGACAGGTACAATGAGCAGTTCTTC
>once|.|TRBV12-3/TRBV12-4|TRBJ1-2
CASSPDSAYGYTF
TGTGCCAGCAGCCCCGACAGTGCATATGGCTACACCTTC
>.|TRBD2|TRBV30|TRBJ2-1
CAWSVWTSGGAGEQFF
TGTGCCTGGAGTGTATGGACTAGCGGGGGGGCCGGTGAGCAGTTCTTC
>.|TRBD1|TRBV6-2/TRBV6-3|TRBJ1-5
CASSYRQGAQPQHF
TGTGCCAGCAGTTATAGACAGGGCGCTCAGCCCCAGCATTTT
>.|TRBD1|TRBV11-2|TRBJ2-7
CASRLDRVGEQYF
TGTGCCAGCAGGCTTGACAGGGTGGGCGAGCAGTACTTC
>.|TRBD1|TRBV5-4|TRBJ1-2
CASSLGQGGRKIYGYTF
TGTGCCAGCAGCTTGGGACAGGGAGGAAGGAAGATCTATGGCTACACCTTC
>.|.|TRBV5-4|TRBJ2-5
CASNAGRRETQYF
TGTGCCAGCAACGCGGGGCGGCGGGAGACCCAGTACTTC
>.|.|TRBV7-6|TRBJ2-2
CAKGEVVLFF
TGTGCCAAGGGGGAAGTGGTGCTGTTTTTT
>.|.|TRBV10-3|TRBJ1-2
CAISESVTVNYGYTF
TGTGCCATCAGTGAGTCTGTGACAGTTAACTATGGCTACACCTTC
>.|.|TRBV7-2|TRBJ2-7
CASSPGTAPYEQYF
TGTGCCAGCAGCCCCGGGACTGCCCCCTACGAGCAGTACTTC
>.|TRBD1|TRBV30|TRBJ2-5
CAWNRGQGETQYF
TGTGCCTGGAACAGGGGGCAGGGAGAGACCCAGTACTTC
>.|.|TRBV11-2|TRBJ1-1
CAHRDTEAFF
TGTGCCCACCGGGACACTGAAGCTTTCTTT
>.|TRBD2|TRBV6-2/TRBV6-3|TRBJ2-3
CASSRGLAGTDTQYF
TGTGCCAGCAGTCGGGGACTAGCGGGCACAGATACGCAGTATTTT
>.|TRBD1|TRBV3-1/TRBV3-2|TRBJ1-6
CASSPTGGRGSPLHF
TGTGCCAGCAGCCCGACAGGGGGACGCGGTTCACCCCTCCACTTT
>.|TRBD1|TRBV4-1|TRBJ2-4
CASSQGQGYSKNIQYF
TGCGCCAGCAGCCAAGGACAGGGTTATTCCAAAAACATTCAGTACTTC
>.|TRBD1|TRBV2|TRBJ1-5
CASSENRGNNQPQHF
TGTGCCAGCAGTGAAAACAGGGGCAACAATCAGCCCCAGCATTTT
>.|.|TRBV3-1/TRBV3-2|TRBJ2-1
CASSQDGTAAGEQFF
TGTGCCAGCAGCCAAGACGGCACAGCGGCCGGTGAGCAGTTCTTC
>.|TRBD2|TRBV5-4|TRBJ2-7
CASSLSSGRALEQYF
TGTGCCAGCAGCCTCTCTAGCGGGAGGGCCTTAGAGCAGTACTTC
>.|.|TRBV5-1|TRBJ1-1
CASMVGDTRTEAFF
TGCGCCAGCATGGTGGGCGACACGAGAACTGAAGCTTTCTTT
>.|TRBD2|TRBV5-1|TRBJ2-3
CASSLVGTSGFITDTQYF
TGCGCCAGCAGCTTGGTTGGGACTAGCGGGTTTATCACAGATACGCAGTATTTT
>.|.|TRBV12-3/TRBV12-4|TRBJ1-3
CASRPSSGNTIYF
TGTGCCAGCAGGCCGAGCTCTGGAAACACCATATATTTT
>.|TRBD2|TRBV27|TRBJ2-2
CASSLPPGSGRNTGELFF
TGTGCCAGCAGTCTCCCCCCGGGGAGCGGGAGGAACACCGGGGAGCTGTTTTTT
>few|TRBD1|TRBV15|TRBJ1-4
CATSRETGSEKLFF
TGTGCCACCAGCAGGGAGACAGGGTCTGAAAAACTGTTTTTT
>once|.|TRBV2|TRBJ2-3
CASSLAHSTDTQYF
TGTGCCAGCAGCCTAGCGCACAGCACAGATACGCAGTATTTT
>.|TRBD2|TRBV4-1|TRBJ2-1
CASSQVPTSHDEQFF
TGCGCCAGCAGCCAAGTCCCGACTAGCCACGATGAGCAGTTCTTC
>.|.|TRBV28|TRBJ1-5
CASSLIEGGNQPQHF
TGTGCCAGCAGCTTGATCGAGGGTGGCAATCAGCCCCAGCATTTT
>.|.|TRBV3-1/TRBV3-2|TRBJ1-6
CASSLGGYNSPLHF
TGTGCCAGCAGCCTTGGCGGTTATAATTCACCCCTCCACTTT
>.|.|TRBV6-5|TRBJ2-5
CASKIRGYQETQYF
TGTGCCAGCAAAATCCGGGGGTACCAAGAGACCCAGTACTTC
>.|TRBD2|TRBV3-1/TRBV3-2|TRBJ2-2
CASSQDSGPTGELFF
TGTGCCAGCAGCCAAGATAGCGGGCCCACCGGGGAGCTGTTTTTT
>few|.|TRBV3-1/TRBV3-2|TRBJ1-3
CASSLQNTIYF
TGTGCCAGCAGCCTACAAAACACCATATATTTT
>.|.|TRBV10-3|TRBJ1-2
CAIAEQGGYTF
TGTGCCATCGCAGAGCAGGGTGGCTACACCTTC
>.|TRBD1|TRBV28|TRBJ2-7
CASSLFPQQGYLFEQYF
TGTGCCAGCAGTTTATTCCCCCAACAGGGGTATTTATTCGAGCAGTACTTC
>.|TRBD1|TRBV28|TRBJ1-5
CASSLTGGGQPQHF
TGTGCCAGCAGTTTAACAGGGGGCGGTCAGCCCCAGCATTTT
>.|.|TRBV5-4|TRBJ1-1
CASSLGGRITHPEAFF
TGTGCCAGCAGCTTGGGTGGCAGGATAACCCACCCTGAAGCTTTCTTT
>.|TRBD2|TRBV10-1|TRBJ2-1
CASSALAGGLNNEQFF
TGCGCCAGCAGTGCTTTAGCGGGGGGGCTGAACAATGAGCAGTTCTTC
>.|TRBD1|TRBV19|TRBJ2-2
CASTVMSGGPGELFF
TGTGCCAGCACAGTCATGTCAGGGGGCCCCGGGGAGCTGTTTTTT
>.|TRBD2|TRBV15|TRBJ2-1
CATSREDGWTSSYNEQFF
TGTGCCACCAGCAGAGAGGATGGGTGGACTAGTAGCTACAATGAGCAGTTCTTC
>.|.|TRBV11-2|TRBJ2-3
CASSLGGRTDTQYF
TGTGCCAGCAGCTTAGGGGGGCGAACAGATACGCAGTATTTT
>.|.|TRBV3-1/TRBV3-2|TRBJ2-6
CASTRAGANVLTF
TGTGCCAGCACTCGGGCTGGGGCCAACGTCCTGACTTTC
>.|TRBD1|TRBV11-3|TRBJ2-2
CASSSTGGSAGELFF
TGTGCCAGCAGCTCTACAGGGGGTAGCGCCGGGGAGCTGTTTTTT
>.|.|TRBV30|TRBJ2-1
CAWREVYNEQFF
TGTGCCTGGAGGGAGGTCTACAATGAGCAGTTCTTC